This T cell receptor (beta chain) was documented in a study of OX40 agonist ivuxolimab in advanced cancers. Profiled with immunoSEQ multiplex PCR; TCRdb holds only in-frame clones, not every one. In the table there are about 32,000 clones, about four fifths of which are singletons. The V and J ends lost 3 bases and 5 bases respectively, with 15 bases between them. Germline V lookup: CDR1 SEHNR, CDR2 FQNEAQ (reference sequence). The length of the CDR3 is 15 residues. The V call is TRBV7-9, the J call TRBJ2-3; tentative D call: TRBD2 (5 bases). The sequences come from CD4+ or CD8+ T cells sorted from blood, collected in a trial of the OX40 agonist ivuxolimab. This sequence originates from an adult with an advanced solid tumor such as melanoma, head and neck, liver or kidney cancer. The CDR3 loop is CASSFGNAGIDTQYF. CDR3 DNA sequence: TGTGCCAGCAGCTTCGGGAACGCGGGTATAGATACGCAGTATTTT.